This section outlines one T cell receptor (beta chain) sequence together with its context. Its antigen remains unknown. This specimen belongs to a study of cytomegalovirus exposure and HLA in healthy donors. The data were produced by immunoSEQ multiplex PCR, yet TCRdb's version contains in-frame clones alone and is incomplete. This table has just under 75,000 clones, approximately 94% appearing once. V was shortened by 2 bases and J by 4 bases, with 9 bases between the two germline ends. The germline V gene has CDR1 MNHEY and CDR2 SVGAGI. This CDR3 has 15 amino acids. Study results and caveats: Listed as cytomegalovirus-associated were 150 to 200 TCR beta chains.

The sequence derives from a woman aged 18 to 35 in good health and CMV-seropositive. This sequence joins TRBV6-5 and TRBJ1-6; D unclear. Sequencing was done on a sample of PBMCs. The CDR3 sequence: CASSYGQMYNSPLHF. The CDR3 DNA reads as TGTGCCAGCAGTTACGGCCAGATGTATAATTCACCCCTCCACTTT.